Each of the 7 T cell receptor beta chains below was sequenced from the same sample in a study of T cells in Graves' hyperthyroidism and ophthalmopathy. The source material, RNA transcripts, was used to amplify TCR beta CDR3 regions. Primed by the HTBI set, a first-round RT-PCR was run on the TCR CDR3. Using its own MiXCR run on the multiplex PCR reads, TCRdb lists one record per CDR3 protein. The sample records a few hundred thousand distinct CDR3 sequences, about an eighth being singletons. The sample was blood. These receptors were obtained from a young woman with Graves' hyperthyroidism.

The table lists this clonotype with many counts. V is TRBV10-3 and J is TRBJ2-3, with TRBD2 matching over 16 bases. This CDR3 comprises 18 residues. CDR1 and CDR2 from the germline V gene are ENHRY and SYGVKD. V was clipped by 6 bases and J by 2 bases; unmatched bases: 8. CDR3 in amino acids: CAIRPGLAGGPNTDTQYF. The CDR3 DNA is TGTGCCATCAGGCCGGGACTAGCGGGAGGGCCAAACACAGATACGCAGTATTTT.

The genes are TRBV9 and TRBJ2-7; the match to TRBD1 covers 10 bases. The CDR3 is 16 residues long. Looked up from germline, CDR1 is SGDLS and CDR2 is YYNGEE. J lost 2 bases, V lost 4 bases, and 9 bases had no gene match. In DNA form, the CDR3 reads TGTGCCAGCAGCTCCTCGTCCGGGACAGGGGCCTACGAGCAGTACTTC. Amino acid sequence: CASSSSSGTGAYEQYF.

This clonotype was picked up many times. This rearrangement joins TRBV18 to TRBJ2-1, with 12 bases matching TRBD2. The germline CDR1 and CDR2 sequences are KGHSH and LQKENI. The CDR3 consists of 17 residues. Unmatched junction bases numbered 5, after V lost 0 bases and J lost 5 bases. Written as DNA, the CDR3 is TGTGCCAGCTCACCACCGGCTAGCGGGAGGGCCCACAATGAGCAGTTCTTC. Translating gives CASSPPASGRAHNEQFF.

In this sample, this clonotype turned up many times. The V and J genes are TRBV3-1 and TRBJ1-3; 7 nucleotides line up with TRBD1. V trimming: 2 bases; J trimming: 2 bases; junction bases outside the gene matches: 9. The CDR3 is 17 amino acids. Germline assignment: CDR1 LGHDT and CDR2 YNNKEL (reference sequence). The CDR3 is CASSQNPTGVAGNTIYF. As DNA, the CDR3 is TGTGCCAGCAGCCAAAACCCTACAGGGGTGGCTGGAAACACCATATATTTT.

This rearrangement joins TRBV18 to TRBJ2-1; 11 nucleotides align to TRBD2. J was trimmed by 9 bases and V by 0 bases; bases with no gene match: 7. Germline assignment: CDR1 KGHSH and CDR2 LQKENI. This CDR3 contains 16 residues. Here the CDR3 DNA reads TGTGCCAGCTCACCACCACTCGGGACTAGCGGACGTGAGCAGTTCTTC. Amino acid sequence: CASSPPLGTSGREQFF.

This clonotype appeared many times. The chain joins TRBV3-1 to TRBJ2-2; 8 positions match TRBD1. V lost 6 bases and J lost 7; bases outside the gene matches: 4. In germline, CDR1 is LGHDT, CDR2 YNNKEL (reference sequence). The CDR3 totals 13 residues. The CDR3 bases are TGTGCCAGCAGTCAGGGGGCTGGCGGGGAGCTGTTTTTT. Its translation: CASSQGAGGELFF.

Ten or more counts support this clonotype. The chain combines TRBV18 with TRBJ2-2, with D tentatively TRBD1 or TRBD2 (5 bases each). The V and J ends lost 2 bases and 5 bases respectively, with 18 bases between them. Germline V lookup: CDR1 KGHSH, CDR2 LQKENI. The length of the CDR3 is 17 residues. CDR3 protein: CASSPSGMGRLTGELFF. In DNA form, the CDR3 reads TGTGCCAGCTCACCATCGGGGATGGGACGACTAACCGGGGAGCTGTTTTTT.